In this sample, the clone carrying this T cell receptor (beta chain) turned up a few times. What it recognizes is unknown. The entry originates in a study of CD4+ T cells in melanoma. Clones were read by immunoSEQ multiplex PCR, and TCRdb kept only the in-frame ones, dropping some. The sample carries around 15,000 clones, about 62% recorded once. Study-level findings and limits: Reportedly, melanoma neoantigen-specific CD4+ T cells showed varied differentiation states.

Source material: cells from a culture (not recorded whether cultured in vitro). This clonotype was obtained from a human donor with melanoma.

CDR3 nucleotides: TGTGCCAGCAGCTCTTCTAACAGGGGTTCCTATAATTCACCCCTCCACTTT. Protein sequence: CASSSSNRGSYNSPLHF. The genes are TRBV7-9 and TRBJ1-6; TRBD1 matches at 7 bases. The junction had 7 bases not matched to a gene; V was cut back by 4 bases and J by 1 base. The CDR3 loop spans 17 amino acids. CDR1 SEHNR and CDR2 FQNEAQ come from the germline V gene (reference sequence).